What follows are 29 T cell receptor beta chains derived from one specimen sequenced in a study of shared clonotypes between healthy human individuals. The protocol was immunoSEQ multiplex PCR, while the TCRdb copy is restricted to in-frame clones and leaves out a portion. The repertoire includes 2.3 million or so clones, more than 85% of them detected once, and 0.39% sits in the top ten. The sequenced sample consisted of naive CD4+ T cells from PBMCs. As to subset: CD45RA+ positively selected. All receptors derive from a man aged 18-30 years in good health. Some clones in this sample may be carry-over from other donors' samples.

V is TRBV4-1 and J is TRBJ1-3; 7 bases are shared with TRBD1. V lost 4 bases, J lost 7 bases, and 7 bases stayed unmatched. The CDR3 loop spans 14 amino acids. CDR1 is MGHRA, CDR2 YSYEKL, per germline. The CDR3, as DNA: TGCGCCAGCAGCCTCAGCCAGGGGGGGAACACCATATATTTT. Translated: CASSLSQGGNTIYF.

CDR3 bases: TGTGCCAGCCGCCCCATGGGTTCCGGAAACACCATATATTTT. As protein: CASRPMGSGNTIYF. This chain uses TRBV7-8 with TRBJ1-3, with D unclear. Trimming removed 8 bases at V and 4 bases at J, with 15 bases between. This CDR3 is 14 amino acids long. Germline CDR1 and CDR2: SGHVS and FQNEAQ.

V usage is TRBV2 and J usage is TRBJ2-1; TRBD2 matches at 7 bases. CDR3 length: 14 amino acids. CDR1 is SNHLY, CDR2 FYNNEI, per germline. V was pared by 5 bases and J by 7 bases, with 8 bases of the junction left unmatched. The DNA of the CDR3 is TGTGCCAGCAGTACCCAGACTAGCTTGAATGAGCAGTTCTTC. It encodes CASSTQTSLNEQFF.

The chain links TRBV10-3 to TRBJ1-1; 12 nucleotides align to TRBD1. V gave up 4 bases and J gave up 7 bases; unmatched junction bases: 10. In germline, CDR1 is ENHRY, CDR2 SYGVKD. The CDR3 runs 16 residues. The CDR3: CAISGRPGQGAFEAFF. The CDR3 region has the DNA TGTGCCATCAGTGGGAGACCGGGACAGGGGGCTTTTGAAGCTTTCTTT.

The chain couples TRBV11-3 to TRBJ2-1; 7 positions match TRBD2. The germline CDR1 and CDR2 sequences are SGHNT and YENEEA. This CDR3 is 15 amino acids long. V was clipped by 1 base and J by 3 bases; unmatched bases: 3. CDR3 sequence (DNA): TGTGCCAGCAGCTTAGCCACGGGAGGCTACAATGAGCAGTTCTTC. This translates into CASSLATGGYNEQFF.

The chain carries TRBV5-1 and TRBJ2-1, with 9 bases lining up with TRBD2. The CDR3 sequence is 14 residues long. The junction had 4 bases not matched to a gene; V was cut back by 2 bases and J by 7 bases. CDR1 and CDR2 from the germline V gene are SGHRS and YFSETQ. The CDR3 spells CASSFYSGGNEQFF. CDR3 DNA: TGCGCCAGCAGCTTTTACAGCGGGGGGAATGAGCAGTTCTTC.

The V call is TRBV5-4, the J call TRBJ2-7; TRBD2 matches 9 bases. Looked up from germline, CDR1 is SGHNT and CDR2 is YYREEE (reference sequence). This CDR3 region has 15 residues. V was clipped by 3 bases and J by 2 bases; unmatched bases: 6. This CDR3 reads CASSSRTSAPYEQYF. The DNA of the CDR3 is TGTGCCAGCAGCTCCAGGACTAGCGCACCCTACGAGCAGTACTTC.

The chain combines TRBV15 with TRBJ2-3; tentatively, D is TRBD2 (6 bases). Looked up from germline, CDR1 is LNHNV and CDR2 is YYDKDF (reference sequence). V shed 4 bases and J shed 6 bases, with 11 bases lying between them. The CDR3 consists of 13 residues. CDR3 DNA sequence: TGTGCCACCAGCAATGTGGAGGGGGATACGCAGTATTTT. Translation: CATSNVEGDTQYF.

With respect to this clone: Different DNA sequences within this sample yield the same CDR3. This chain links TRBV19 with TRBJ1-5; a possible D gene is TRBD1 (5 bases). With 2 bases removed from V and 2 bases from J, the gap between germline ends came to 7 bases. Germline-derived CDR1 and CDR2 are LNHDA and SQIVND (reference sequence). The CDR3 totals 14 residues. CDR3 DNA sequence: TGTGCCAGTAGTATAATCAGGGGCAATCAGCCCCAGCATTTT. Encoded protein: CASSIIRGNQPQHF.

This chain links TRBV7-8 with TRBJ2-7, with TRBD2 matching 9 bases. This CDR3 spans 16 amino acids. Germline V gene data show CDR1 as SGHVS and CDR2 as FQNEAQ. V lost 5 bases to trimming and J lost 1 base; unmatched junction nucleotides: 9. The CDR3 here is CASSPALAGTSYEQYF. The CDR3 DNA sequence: TGTGCCAGCAGCCCGGCCCTAGCGGGAACATCCTACGAGCAGTACTTC.

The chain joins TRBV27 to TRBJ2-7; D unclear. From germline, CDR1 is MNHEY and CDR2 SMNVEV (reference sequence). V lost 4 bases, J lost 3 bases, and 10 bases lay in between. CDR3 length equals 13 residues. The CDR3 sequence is CASSWGRLYEQYF. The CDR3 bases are TGTGCCAGCAGTTGGGGTAGGCTCTACGAGCAGTACTTC.

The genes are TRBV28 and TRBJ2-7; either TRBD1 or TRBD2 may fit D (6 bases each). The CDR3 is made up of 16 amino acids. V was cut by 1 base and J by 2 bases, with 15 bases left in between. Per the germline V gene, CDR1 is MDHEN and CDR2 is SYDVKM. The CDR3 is CASSLLGGTATYEQYF. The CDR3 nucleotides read TGTGCCAGCAGTTTATTAGGGGGGACGGCGACCTACGAGCAGTACTTC.

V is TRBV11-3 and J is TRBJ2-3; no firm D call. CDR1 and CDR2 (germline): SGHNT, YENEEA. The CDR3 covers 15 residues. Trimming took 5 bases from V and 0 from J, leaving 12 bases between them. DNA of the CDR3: TGTGCCAGCAGCCATAAATCTACTAGCACAGATACGCAGTATTTT. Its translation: CASSHKSTSTDTQYF.

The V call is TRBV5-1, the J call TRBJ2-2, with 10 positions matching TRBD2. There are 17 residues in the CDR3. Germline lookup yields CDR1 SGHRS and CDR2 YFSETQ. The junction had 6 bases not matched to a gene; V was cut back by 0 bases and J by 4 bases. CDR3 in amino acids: CASSLELAGAATGELFF. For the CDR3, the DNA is TGCGCCAGCAGCTTGGAGCTAGCGGGAGCGGCCACCGGGGAGCTGTTTTTT.

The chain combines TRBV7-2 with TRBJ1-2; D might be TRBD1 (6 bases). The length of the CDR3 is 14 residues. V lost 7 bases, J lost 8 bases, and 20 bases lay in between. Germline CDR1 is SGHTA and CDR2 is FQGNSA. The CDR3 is CASTQSGGAEGYTF. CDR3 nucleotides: TGTGCCAGCACCCAGTCGGGGGGCGCGGAAGGCTACACCTTC.

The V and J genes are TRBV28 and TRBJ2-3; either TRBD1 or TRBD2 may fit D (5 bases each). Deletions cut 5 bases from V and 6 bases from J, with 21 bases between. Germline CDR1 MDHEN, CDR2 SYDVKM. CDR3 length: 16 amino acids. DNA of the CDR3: TGTGCCAGCAGTCCACATCCACGGGGCGCCGCCGATACGCAGTATTTT. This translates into CASSPHPRGAADTQYF. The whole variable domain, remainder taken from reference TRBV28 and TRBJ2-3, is DVKVTQSSRYLVKRTGEKVFLECVQDMDHENMFWYRQDPGLGLRLIYFSYDVKMKEKGDIPEGYSVSREKKERFSLILESASTNQTSMYLCASSPHPRGAADTQYFGPGTRLTVL.

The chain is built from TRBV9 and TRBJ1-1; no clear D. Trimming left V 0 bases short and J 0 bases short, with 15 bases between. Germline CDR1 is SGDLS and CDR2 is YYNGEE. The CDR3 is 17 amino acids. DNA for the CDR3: TGTGCCAGCAGCGTAGGGCCCGGCGGCAACATGAACACTGAAGCTTTCTTT. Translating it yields CASSVGPGGNMNTEAFF.

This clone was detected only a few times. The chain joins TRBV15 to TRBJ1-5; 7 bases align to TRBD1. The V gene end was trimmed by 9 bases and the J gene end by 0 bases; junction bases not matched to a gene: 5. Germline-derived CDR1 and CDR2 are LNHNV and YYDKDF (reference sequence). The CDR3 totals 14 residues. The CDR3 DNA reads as TGTGCCACTGGGACAGAGTATAGCAATCAGCCCCAGCATTTT. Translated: CATGTEYSNQPQHF.

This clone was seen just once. CDR3 nucleotides: TGCGCCAGCAGCTCCACCGGGACAGGGACGGAAGAGCAGTACTTC. It translates to CASSSTGTGTEEQYF. The chain recombines TRBV5-1 with TRBJ2-7; 9 nucleotides match TRBD1. The CDR3 sequence is 15 residues long. CDR1 SGHRS and CDR2 YFSETQ come from the germline V gene. Trimming took 3 bases from V and 7 from J; bases not matched to a gene: 11.

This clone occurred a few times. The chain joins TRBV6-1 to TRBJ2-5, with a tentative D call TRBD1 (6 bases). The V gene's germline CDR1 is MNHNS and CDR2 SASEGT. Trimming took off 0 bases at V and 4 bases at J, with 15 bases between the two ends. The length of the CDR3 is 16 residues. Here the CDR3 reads CASSEALKGVRETQYF. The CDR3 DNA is TGTGCCAGCAGTGAAGCGCTTAAGGGGGTGAGAGAGACCCAGTACTTC.

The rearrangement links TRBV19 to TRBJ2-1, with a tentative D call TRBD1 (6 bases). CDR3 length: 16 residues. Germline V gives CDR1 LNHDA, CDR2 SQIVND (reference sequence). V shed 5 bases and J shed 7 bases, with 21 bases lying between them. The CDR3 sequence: CASSLYRANRVNEQFF. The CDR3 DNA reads TGTGCCAGTAGTCTATACAGGGCAAACCGGGTAAATGAGCAGTTCTTC.

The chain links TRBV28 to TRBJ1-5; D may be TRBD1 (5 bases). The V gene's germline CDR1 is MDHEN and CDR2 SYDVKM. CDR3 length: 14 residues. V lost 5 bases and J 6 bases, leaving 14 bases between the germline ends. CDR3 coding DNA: TGTGCCAGCAGTAGACGGTGGGGGACTCAGCCCCAGCATTTT. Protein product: CASSRRWGTQPQHF.

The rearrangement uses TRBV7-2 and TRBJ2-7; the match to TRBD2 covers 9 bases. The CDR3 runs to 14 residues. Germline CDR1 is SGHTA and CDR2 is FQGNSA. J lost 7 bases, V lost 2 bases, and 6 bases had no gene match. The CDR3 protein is CASSLRLAGSEQYF. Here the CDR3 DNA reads TGTGCCAGCAGCTTACGGCTAGCGGGATCAGAGCAGTACTTC.

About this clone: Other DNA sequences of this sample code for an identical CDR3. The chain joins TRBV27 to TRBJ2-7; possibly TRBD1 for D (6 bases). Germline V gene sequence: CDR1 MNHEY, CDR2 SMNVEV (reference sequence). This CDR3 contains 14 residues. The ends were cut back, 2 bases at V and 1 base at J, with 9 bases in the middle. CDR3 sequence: CASSLQGFSYEQYF. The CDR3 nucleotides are TGTGCCAGCAGTTTACAGGGGTTTTCCTACGAGCAGTACTTC.

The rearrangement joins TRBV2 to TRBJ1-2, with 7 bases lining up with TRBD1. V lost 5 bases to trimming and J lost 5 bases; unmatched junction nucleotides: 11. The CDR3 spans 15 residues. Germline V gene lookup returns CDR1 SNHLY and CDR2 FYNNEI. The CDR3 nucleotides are TGTGCCAGCAGTCACGGTGTGCAGGGGGGGTATGGCTACACCTTC. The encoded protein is CASSHGVQGGYGYTF.

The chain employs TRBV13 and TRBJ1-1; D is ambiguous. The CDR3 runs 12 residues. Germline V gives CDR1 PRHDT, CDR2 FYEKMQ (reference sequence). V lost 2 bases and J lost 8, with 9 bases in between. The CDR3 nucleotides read TGTGCCAGCAGCTTAAGTAAGTGGGAAGCTTTCTTT. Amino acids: CASSLSKWEAFF.

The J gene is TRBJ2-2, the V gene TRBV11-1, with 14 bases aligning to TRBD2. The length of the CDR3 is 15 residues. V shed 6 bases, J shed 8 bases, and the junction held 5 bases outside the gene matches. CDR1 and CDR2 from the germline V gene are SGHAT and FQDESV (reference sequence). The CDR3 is CASRGLAGVRGELFF. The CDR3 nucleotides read TGTGCCAGCAGGGGACTAGCGGGAGTTAGAGGGGAGCTGTTTTTT.

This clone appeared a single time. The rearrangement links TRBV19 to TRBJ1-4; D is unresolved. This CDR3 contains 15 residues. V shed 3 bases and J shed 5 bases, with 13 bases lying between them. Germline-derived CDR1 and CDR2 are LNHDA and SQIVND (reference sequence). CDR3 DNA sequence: TGTGCCAGTAGTATGACGAGGAGCGAGAATGAAAAACTGTTTTTT. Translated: CASSMTRSENEKLFF.

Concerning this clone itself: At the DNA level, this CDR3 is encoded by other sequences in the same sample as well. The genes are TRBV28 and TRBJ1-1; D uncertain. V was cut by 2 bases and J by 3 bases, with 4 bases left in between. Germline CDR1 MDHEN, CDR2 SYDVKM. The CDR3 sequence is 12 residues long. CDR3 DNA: TGTGCCAGCAGTTTACTCCACACTGAAGCTTTCTTT. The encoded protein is CASSLLHTEAFF.